The 31 T cell receptor beta chains reported below all come from one sample, sequenced in a study of blood T cell repertoires in COVID-19 (dated by TCRdb to the early 2020s). Library preparation employed the immunoSEQ multiplex PCR assay. This immuneACCESS table, as held by TCRdb, lists in-frame sequences with V and J called but not all clones. Of the missing ones, under half trace to an unresolved V gene in checked studies; the others have no known cause. The sample profile shows a few hundred thousand clones; 91% of them were found once. Approximately 2.6% of the sample is held by the ten biggest clonotypes. The material sequenced was peripheral blood. The source is a person between 18 and 35 years old with COVID-19, enrolled during active disease.

The gene calls are TRBV28 and TRBJ2-7, with 8 nucleotides matching TRBD1. The CDR3 has 17 amino acids. With V trimmed by 3 bases and J by 2 bases, 12 bases remained unmatched. From germline, CDR1 is MDHEN and CDR2 SYDVKM. CDR3 nucleotides: TGTGCCAGCAGTTTTAAGAAGGGGGACAGGCCAACCTACGAGCAGTACTTC. Protein: CASSFKKGDRPTYEQYF.

This chain uses TRBV10-2 with TRBJ1-5; 7 bases line up with TRBD1. Germline loops: CDR1 WSHSY, CDR2 SAAADI. The CDR3 has 14 amino acids. V shed 4 bases and J 6 bases; nucleotides not matched to a gene: 6. The CDR3 nucleotides are TGCGCCAGCAGTGGGGGAGACAGGGTTCAGCCCCAGCATTTT. This codes for CASSGGDRVQPQHF.

In DNA, the CDR3 is TGTGCCAGCAGTGTGGCGGGAGAAACAGATACGCAGTATTTT. The encoded protein is CASSVAGETDTQYF. This sequence joins TRBV6-4 and TRBJ2-3; 7 positions agree with TRBD2. V lost 4 bases and J lost 3; bases outside the gene matches: 4. Germline values: CDR1 MRHNA, CDR2 SNTAGT. The CDR3 loop spans 14 amino acids.

The rearrangement joins TRBV9 to TRBJ2-2; TRBD1 is a possible D gene (6 bases). CDR3 length: 16 residues. Germline CDR1 reads SGDLS; CDR2 reads YYNGEE. V was pared by 4 bases and J by 0 bases, with 13 bases between. CDR3 sequence (DNA): TGTGCCAGCAGCACACGGACAGTACCGAACACCGGGGAGCTGTTTTTT. This gives the protein CASSTRTVPNTGELFF.

The CDR3, as DNA: TGTGCCAGCAGGGACCTCGGGGTATCTCAGGGCTACACCTTC. Translating it yields CASRDLGVSQGYTF. The chain is built from TRBV6-5 and TRBJ1-2; D call uncertain. Trimming removed 6 bases at V and 8 bases at J, with 19 bases between. Germline lookup yields CDR1 MNHEY and CDR2 SVGAGI. The CDR3 extends over 14 amino acids.

Here the CDR3 reads CSASDLSTDTQYF. CDR3 DNA: TGCAGTGCTAGTGACTTGAGCACAGATACGCAGTATTTT. The chain carries TRBV20-1 and TRBJ2-3; no definite D call. The length of the CDR3 is 13 residues. V dropped 3 bases and J dropped 0 bases, with 7 bases sitting between them. The germline V gene encodes CDR1 DFQATT and CDR2 SNEGSKA (reference sequence).

The CDR3, as DNA: TGTGCCAGCAGCTCCGGGGGGTCCTTCTCCTACGAGCAGTACTTC. Translating it yields CASSSGGSFSYEQYF. This chain uses TRBV5-5 with TRBJ2-7, with 7 bases identical to TRBD2. The CDR3 spans 15 residues. The germline V gene encodes CDR1 SGHKS and CDR2 YYEKEE (reference sequence). The trim removed 3 bases at V and 0 bases at J, leaving 6 bases unmatched.

V and J are TRBV5-4 and TRBJ2-7; possible D gene TRBD1, 6 bases. This CDR3 comprises 14 residues. Germline values: CDR1 SGHNT, CDR2 YYREEE (reference sequence). Deletions cut 4 bases from V and 2 bases from J, with 13 bases between. CDR3 in amino acids: CASSPWDNAYEQYF. DNA of the CDR3: TGTGCCAGCAGCCCCTGGGACAACGCCTACGAGCAGTACTTC.

The chain has TRBV29-1 and TRBJ2-1; 10 bases fit TRBD1. V lost 7 bases to trimming and J lost 9 bases; unmatched junction nucleotides: 9. CDR1 is SQVTM and CDR2 is ANQGSEA in the germline V gene. The length of the CDR3 is 13 residues. This CDR3 is CSAARTGGGEQFF. The CDR3 DNA sequence: TGCAGCGCCGCCCGGACAGGGGGAGGTGAGCAGTTCTTC.

The rearrangement uses TRBV5-1 and TRBJ1-2; D is uncertain. CDR3 length: 15 residues. V was pared by 4 bases and J by 1 base, with 14 bases between. Per germline, CDR1 SGHRS and CDR2 YFSETQ. This CDR3 is CASSPTVNFNYGYTF. In DNA, the CDR3 is TGCGCCAGCAGCCCAACGGTGAATTTTAACTATGGCTACACCTTC.

The chain combines TRBV7-6 with TRBJ2-6, with 8 bases identical to TRBD1. This CDR3 is 21 amino acids long. With V trimmed by 1 base and J by 4 bases, 18 bases remained unmatched. CDR1 and CDR2 from the germline V gene are SGHVS and FNYEAQ. The CDR3 nucleotides are TGTGCCAGCAGCTTAGGGGGGGCCGGGACAGGAGCCTTTGTAGGGGCCAACGTCCTGACTTTC. This sequence encodes CASSLGGAGTGAFVGANVLTF.

The J gene is TRBJ2-7, the V gene TRBV9, with D perhaps matching TRBD2 (6 bases). V lost 0 bases and J 3 bases, leaving 10 bases between the germline ends. The CDR3 has 14 amino acids. The germline V gene has CDR1 SGDLS and CDR2 YYNGEE. The CDR3 loop is CASSVGSGDYEQYF. CDR3 DNA: TGTGCCAGCAGCGTAGGGTCGGGAGACTACGAGCAGTACTTC.

This clone was found once. The same CDR3 also results from other DNA sequences found in this sample. The chain recombines TRBV30 with TRBJ2-7; 7 bases line up with TRBD2. Unmatched junction bases numbered 6, after V lost 2 bases and J lost 5 bases. Germline values: CDR1 GTSNPN, CDR2 SVGIG (reference sequence). This CDR3 spans 13 amino acids. This CDR3 is CAWSPPGLNEQYF. The CDR3 nucleotides read TGTGCCTGGAGTCCACCGGGACTAAACGAGCAGTACTTC.

A note on this clone: Other DNA sequences within the sample encode an identical CDR3. The chain joins TRBV30 to TRBJ1-1; 9 bases fit TRBD1. Germline CDR1 reads GTSNPN; CDR2 reads SVGIG (reference sequence). This CDR3 contains 13 residues. V dropped 2 bases and J dropped 5; count of bases not matched to a gene: 3. The chain's CDR3 is CAWSRQGGTEAFF. In nucleotides, the CDR3 is TGTGCCTGGAGTAGACAGGGGGGGACTGAAGCTTTCTTT.

The chain combines TRBV5-1 with TRBJ1-2, with 9 bases matching TRBD1. CDR1 SGHRS and CDR2 YFSETQ come from the germline V gene. The CDR3 is 14 residues long. With 5 bases clipped from V and 5 bases from J, the junction kept 7 bases outside the gene matches. The CDR3 region is CASRGGDRAYGYTF. The CDR3 DNA sequence: TGCGCCAGCAGAGGAGGGGACAGGGCTTATGGCTACACCTTC.

This chain links TRBV15 with TRBJ2-4; D is possibly TRBD1 (6 bases). With 7 bases removed from V and 0 bases from J, the gap between germline ends came to 13 bases. Germline lookup yields CDR1 LNHNV and CDR2 YYDKDF (reference sequence). The CDR3 consists of 15 residues. The CDR3 DNA is TGTGCCACCACCGCGAGGACAGAAGCCAAAAACATTCAGTACTTC. Translating it yields CATTARTEAKNIQYF.

The chain links TRBV5-5 to TRBJ2-5; no clear D. Trimming stripped 4 bases from V and 4 bases from J, with 11 bases between. The germline CDR1 and CDR2 sequences are SGHKS and YYEKEE (reference sequence). The CDR3 sequence is 13 residues long. CDR3 DNA: TGTGCCAGCAGCCCCCTTCCGGGAGAGACCCAGTACTTC. Translating it yields CASSPLPGETQYF.

CDR3 amino acids: CASKVTGRDGYTF. The DNA of the CDR3 is TGTGCCAGCAAGGTGACAGGGAGAGATGGCTACACCTTC. J is TRBJ1-2 and V is TRBV6-5; 7 nucleotides agree with TRBD1. CDR1 is MNHEY and CDR2 is SVGAGI in the germline V gene. Trimming cost V 7 bases and J 6 bases; bases outside gene matches: 8. The length of the CDR3 is 13 residues.

This chain joins TRBV5-4 and TRBJ2-1; D call uncertain. The CDR3 sequence is 16 residues long. Germline CDR1 reads SGHNT; CDR2 reads YYREEE (reference sequence). Trimming cost V 4 bases and J 3 bases, with 17 bases left between them. The CDR3 loop reads CASSTRSVGDYNEQFF. In DNA, the CDR3 is TGTGCCAGCAGCACGAGGTCAGTTGGCGACTACAATGAGCAGTTCTTC.

In its sample, this clone was seen once. The J gene is TRBJ1-1, the V gene TRBV9; D ambiguous. Germline CDR1 reads SGDLS; CDR2 reads YYNGEE. This CDR3 has 12 residues. Trimming took off 5 bases at V and 12 bases at J, with 17 bases between the two ends. CDR3 sequence: CASRPDGGNSFF. CDR3 in DNA: TGTGCCAGCAGGCCAGATGGAGGGAACTCTTTCTTT.

The chain is built from TRBV18 and TRBJ2-1, with TRBD2 identical over 10 bases. CDR3 length equals 16 residues. In germline, CDR1 is KGHSH, CDR2 LQKENI. V shed 3 bases, J shed 5 bases, and the junction held 7 bases outside the gene matches. The CDR3 region has the DNA TGTGCCAGCTCACCCCCGGGACTAGCGAGTCACAATGAGCAGTTCTTC. Protein: CASSPPGLASHNEQFF.

This chain connects TRBV7-8 to TRBJ2-2, with TRBD1 matching 7 bases. Germline CDR1 is SGHVS and CDR2 is FQNEAQ. The CDR3 sequence is 17 residues long. The trim removed 1 base at V and 2 bases at J, leaving 7 bases unmatched. The CDR3 sequence: CASSLGLTGINTGELFF. The CDR3 DNA is TGTGCCAGCAGCTTAGGTCTGACAGGGATTAACACCGGGGAGCTGTTTTTT.

This clone was seen once. This chain links TRBV5-4 with TRBJ2-5; 9 bases are shared with TRBD2. The ends lost 0 bases at V and 5 bases at J; junction bases unmatched: 5. Germline CDR1 is SGHNT and CDR2 is YYREEE (reference sequence). CDR3 length equals 15 residues. In DNA form, the CDR3 reads TGTGCCAGCAGCTTGGCCCTCGGGACTAGCGAGACCCAGTACTTC. Translating gives CASSLALGTSETQYF.

The chain carries TRBV27 and TRBJ1-5, with a possible D match to TRBD1 (6 bases). Germline V CDR1 and CDR2: MNHEY, SMNVEV (reference sequence). V lost 6 bases and J lost 9, with 15 bases in between. The CDR3 totals 13 residues. CDR3 residues: CASSFTGYGPQHF. As DNA, the CDR3 is TGTGCCAGCAGCTTCACAGGGTATGGGCCCCAGCATTTT.

To note about this clone: The same CDR3 arises from other DNA sequences in this sample as well. The rearrangement joins TRBV28 to TRBJ2-5, with unresolved D. This CDR3 is built from 10 residues. Trimming took 6 bases from V and 5 from J, leaving 4 bases between them. Per the germline V gene, CDR1 is MDHEN and CDR2 is SYDVKM. This CDR3 is CASRRETQYF. The CDR3 DNA is TGTGCCAGCAGGAGGGAGACCCAGTACTTC.

The chain has TRBV19 and TRBJ1-2; the D is unclear. Trimming shortened V by 5 bases and J by 3 bases, and 7 bases separated the two germline ends. Germline lookup yields CDR1 LNHDA and CDR2 SQIVND (reference sequence). The CDR3 length is 12 residues. The CDR3 is CASSGAYYGYTF. CDR3 in DNA: TGTGCCAGTAGTGGAGCGTACTATGGCTACACCTTC.

As regards this clone: Sequence at one end of the junction differs from germline and may be a read error. The CDR3 bases are TGTGCTAGCAGCTTAGGACTAGCGGCTTACAATGAGCAGTTCTTC. Encoded protein: CASSLGLAAYNEQFF. V gene TRBV7-7 combines with J gene TRBJ2-1, with 10 bases lining up with TRBD2. Germline lookup yields CDR1 SSHAT and CDR2 FNYEAQ (reference sequence). This CDR3 has 15 amino acids.

This chain joins TRBV4-1 and TRBJ1-1; 8 bases fit TRBD1. V dropped 3 bases and J dropped 5; count of bases not matched to a gene: 5. Germline V gene sequence: CDR1 MGHRA, CDR2 YSYEKL. The length of the CDR3 is 14 residues. The CDR3 DNA follows: TGCGCCAGCAGCCACAGGGGGCTTGAGACTGAAGCTTTCTTT. It yields the protein CASSHRGLETEAFF.

With regard to this clone: The same CDR3 can be traced to other DNA sequences in this sample. CDR3 bases: TGCGCCAGCAGCCAAGATCCAAATTCACCCCTCCACTTT. This sequence encodes CASSQDPNSPLHF. V and J are TRBV4-1 and TRBJ1-6; the D is unclear. The V gene's germline CDR1 is MGHRA and CDR2 YSYEKL. Trimming took 0 bases from V and 7 from J, leaving 4 bases between them. The CDR3 consists of 13 residues.

This sequence joins TRBV28 and TRBJ2-7, with 7 bases that match TRBD2. Germline CDR1 reads MDHEN; CDR2 reads SYDVKM. V lost 5 bases, J lost 4 bases, and 11 bases stayed unmatched. CDR3 length: 15 amino acids. This CDR3 is CASSQPRDYRYEQYF. The CDR3 DNA reads as TGTGCCAGCAGTCAGCCGAGGGACTATAGATACGAGCAGTACTTC.

The chain recombines TRBV5-1 with TRBJ2-1, with D uncertain. Trimming left V 0 bases short and J 3 bases short, with 10 bases between. The CDR3 extends over 15 amino acids. Germline-derived CDR1 and CDR2 are SGHRS and YFSETQ. CDR3 in DNA: TGCGCCAGCAGCTTGGAATACCCTAACTACAATGAGCAGTTCTTC. This sequence encodes CASSLEYPNYNEQFF.